This TCR beta chain was captured by sequencing in a study of T cell responses to AZD1222 COVID-19 vaccine. Germline V gene lookup returns CDR1 SGHRS and CDR2 YFSETQ. This CDR3 region has 15 residues. The V gene lost 0 bases and the J gene lost 4 bases, with 13 bases spanning the gap. Profiling relied on immunoSEQ multiplex PCR, and the TCRdb table lists in-frame clones only, not all of them. The table lists about 98,000 clones, over 75% of them singletons, with 5.8% in the top ten. The source of this sequence is an adult in good health. The genes are TRBV5-1 and TRBJ2-5, with D perhaps TRBD1 (6 bases). Specimen: peripheral blood, collected on day 0 of AZD1222 vaccination. CDR3 bases: TGCGCCAGCAGCTTGGGCAGGGGAAGTTCAGAGACCCAGTACTTC. It translates to CASSLGRGSSETQYF.